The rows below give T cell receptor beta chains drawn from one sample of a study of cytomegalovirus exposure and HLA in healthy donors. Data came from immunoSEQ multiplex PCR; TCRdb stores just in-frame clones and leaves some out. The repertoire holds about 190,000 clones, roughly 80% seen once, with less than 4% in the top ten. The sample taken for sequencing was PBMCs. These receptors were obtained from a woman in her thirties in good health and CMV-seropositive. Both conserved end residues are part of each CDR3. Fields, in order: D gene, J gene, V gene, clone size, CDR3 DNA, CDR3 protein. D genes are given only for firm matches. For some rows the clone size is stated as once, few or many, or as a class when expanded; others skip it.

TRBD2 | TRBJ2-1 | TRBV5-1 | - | TGCGCCAGCAGCCGAACGACTAGCGGAAACAATGAGCAGTTCTTC | CASSRTTSGNNEQFF
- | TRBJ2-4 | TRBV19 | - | TGTGCCAGTAGTATTGGCCAGCCGGACAGTCAGTACTTC | CASSIGQPDSQYF
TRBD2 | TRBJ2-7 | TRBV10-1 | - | TGCGCCAGCAGTGAGTATGGGGGGGGTTCAGCCTACGAGCAGTACTTC | CASSEYGGGSAYEQYF
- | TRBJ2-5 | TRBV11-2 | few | TGTGCCAGCAGCTTATATCTCCAAGAGACCCAGTACTTC | CASSLYLQETQYF
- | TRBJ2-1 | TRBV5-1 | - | TGCGCCAGCAGCGCGGGGGGGACAGGGGCGAGGAATGAGCAGTTCTTC | CASSAGGTGARNEQFF
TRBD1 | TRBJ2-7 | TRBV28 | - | TGTGCCACCAGGAAGGACAGGGCTTACGAGCAGTACTTC | CATRKDRAYEQYF
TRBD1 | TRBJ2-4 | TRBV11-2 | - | TGTGCCAGCAGCTTATCAGGGGGAAACATTCAGTACTTC | CASSLSGGNIQYF
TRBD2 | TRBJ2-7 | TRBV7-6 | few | TGTGCCAGCAGCCTTCAGGGAGGGGACGAGCAGTACTTC | CASSLQGGDEQYF
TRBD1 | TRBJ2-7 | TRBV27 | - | TGTGCCAGCAGTCTCTCTACAGGGGGCGGTTACGAGCAGTACTTC | CASSLSTGGGYEQYF
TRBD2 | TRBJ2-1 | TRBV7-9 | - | TGTTCCAGCAGCTTCGGGGGGGATGAGCAGTTCTTC | CSSSFGGDEQFF
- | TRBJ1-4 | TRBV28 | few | TGTGCCAGCACTTCGGGGGCGGGAGGCAAACTGTTTTTT | CASTSGAGGKLFF
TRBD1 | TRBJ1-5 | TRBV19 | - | TGTGCCAGTAGTTGGGGACAGGGAGGAAATCAGCCCCAGCATTTT | CASSWGQGGNQPQHF
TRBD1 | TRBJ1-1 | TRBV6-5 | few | TGTGCCAGCAGTTACGGGACAGGGATAAGGACTGAAGCTTTCTTT | CASSYGTGIRTEAFF
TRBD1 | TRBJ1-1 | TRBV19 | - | TGTGCCAGTAGTATAGGGGACAGGGGTAAAACTGAAGCTTTCTTT | CASSIGDRGKTEAFF
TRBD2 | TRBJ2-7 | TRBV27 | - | TGTGCCAGCAGGAAGCGGGAGGGCGTACTTAGCGAGCAGTACTTC | CASRKREGVLSEQYF
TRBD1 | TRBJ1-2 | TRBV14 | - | TGTGCCAGCAGCCTCGTGACAGGGGGCGACGGCTACACCTTC | CASSLVTGGDGYTF